This T cell receptor beta chain was sequenced for a study of blood T cell repertoires in COVID-19. Across the study: The United States, Italy and Spain supplied acute and convalescent COVID-19 samples. T cells, B-cell-depleted T cells, or PBMCs provided the cDNA or gDNA that served as material.

A note on this clone: Other DNA variants within this sample encode the same CDR3.

Seattle cases were enrolled at active infection and followed longitudinally. Unmatched junction bases numbered 0, after V lost 0 bases and J lost 3 bases. The CDR3 is 15 amino acids. The germline V gene has CDR1 SSHAT and CDR2 FNYEAQ (reference sequence). Authors' processing steps: Estimation of nucleated cell counts was performed using reference gene primer amplification. The data were produced by immunoSEQ multiplex PCR, yet TCRdb's version contains in-frame clones alone and is incomplete. That table furnishes V, J and clone size, whereas the DNA furnished D and trimming. The sample contains 150,000 to 160,000 clones, roughly 84% of which appear only once.

The sequenced material came from peripheral blood. This clonotype was sampled from a woman aged 55 to 70 with COVID-19, enrolled during active disease. The chain combines TRBV7-7 with TRBJ2-2, with TRBD2 identical over 8 bases. CDR3 in DNA: TGTGCCAGCAGCTTAGCGCGGGGGGACACCGGGGAGCTGTTTTTT. Its protein product is CASSLARGDTGELFF.